What follows are 14 T cell receptor beta chains derived from one specimen sequenced in a study of shared clonotypes between healthy human individuals (TCRdb year 2020). CD8 naive samples consisted of CD45RO-negative cells that were positively selected for CCR7, yielding a CD45RA+CCR7+ population without TemRA cells. Library generation was performed with the immunoSEQ multiplex PCR assay. TCRdb stores this immuneACCESS table with in-frame sequences only. Part of the clones is absent; in the studies checked, under half of the shortfall reflects unresolved V genes, and no reason is known for the rest. Across this sample there are some 2,000,000 clones, with approximately 95% seen only once. The biggest ten clones account for 0.9% to 1.4% of the sample. Specimen: naive CD8+ T cells sorted from blood. The sample's cell subset or site label, decoded: CD45RA+CCR7+. The receptors were gathered from a man aged 18 to 30 in good health.

V usage is TRBV11-2 and J usage is TRBJ2-5, with 7 bases that match TRBD1. The trim removed 6 bases at V and 0 bases at J, leaving 10 bases unmatched. The CDR3 is 16 residues long. Germline V gives CDR1 SGHAT, CDR2 FQNNGV. Written as DNA, the CDR3 is TGTGCCAGCAGTCCCGACAGGGCAAATAACCAAGAGACCCAGTACTTC. Protein: CASSPDRANNQETQYF.

The chain recombines TRBV19 with TRBJ2-7; D gene unclear. Trimming took 3 bases from V and 3 from J, leaving 12 bases between them. Germline CDR1 LNHDA, CDR2 SQIVND (reference sequence). The CDR3 covers 14 residues. The CDR3 DNA follows: TGTGCCAGTAGTATGATAGAAAATATCTACGAGCAGTACTTC. Protein: CASSMIENIYEQYF.

This chain uses TRBV5-6 with TRBJ2-7; D gene uncertain. Looked up from germline, CDR1 is SGHDT and CDR2 is YYEEEE. V gave up 2 bases and J gave up 2 bases, with 8 bases separating them. There are 13 residues in the CDR3. The CDR3 region has the DNA TGTGCCAGCAGCTTTCAACCCGCCTACGAGCAGTACTTC. Protein: CASSFQPAYEQYF.

The rearrangement uses TRBV27 and TRBJ2-7; TRBD2 aligns across 11 bases. V trimming: 0 bases; J trimming: 7 bases; junction bases outside the gene matches: 5. The CDR3 is made up of 15 amino acids. Germline-derived CDR1 and CDR2 are MNHEY and SMNVEV (reference sequence). Written as DNA, the CDR3 is TGTGCCAGCAGTTTATCGACTAGCGGGGAAGGGGAGCAGTACTTC. It encodes CASSLSTSGEGEQYF.

In its sample, this clone was seen once. This chain uses TRBV28 with TRBJ2-7; D perhaps matches TRBD1 (6 bases). Germline values: CDR1 MDHEN, CDR2 SYDVKM. The CDR3 contains 14 residues. Trimming pared 2 bases from V and 4 bases from J, leaving 12 bases between. The CDR3 loop is CASSLRGNGYEQYF. The CDR3 nucleotides read TGTGCCAGCAGTTTAAGGGGGAACGGATACGAGCAGTACTTC.

The J gene is TRBJ1-1, the V gene TRBV7-9; TRBD1 might be the D (5 bases). Looked up from germline, CDR1 is SEHNR and CDR2 is FQNEAQ (reference sequence). The CDR3 covers 12 residues. Trimming took 3 bases from V and 8 from J, leaving 10 bases between them. CDR3 loop: CASSFLGDEAFF. CDR3 bases: TGTGCCAGCAGCTTTCTAGGGGACGAAGCTTTCTTT.

V is TRBV2 and J is TRBJ2-3; D gene unclear. The germline V gene has CDR1 SNHLY and CDR2 FYNNEI. Trimming shortened V by 9 bases and J by 0 bases, and 13 bases separated the two germline ends. CDR3 length: 14 amino acids. The CDR3 sequence: CASLPGPSTDTQYF. CDR3 DNA: TGTGCCAGTCTCCCGGGCCCTAGCACAGATACGCAGTATTTT.

The chain has TRBV19 and TRBJ2-7, with D possibly TRBD2 on 7 matching bases. CDR1 is LNHDA and CDR2 is SQIVND in the germline V gene (reference sequence). V was cut by 6 bases and J by 4 bases, with 19 bases left in between. CDR3 length: 15 amino acids. The CDR3 region is CASSLSRGAGYEQYF. The CDR3, as DNA: TGTGCCAGTAGCCTATCTCGGGGGGCAGGGTACGAGCAGTACTTC.

V and J are TRBV5-1 and TRBJ2-7; D may be TRBD1 or TRBD2 (5 bases each). CDR1 is SGHRS, CDR2 YFSETQ, per germline. The V and J ends lost 4 bases and 0 bases respectively, with 11 bases between them. CDR3 length equals 14 residues. The CDR3 nucleotides read TGCGCCAGCAGCGCCTGGGGGAGCTCCTACGAGCAGTACTTC. Its protein is CASSAWGSSYEQYF.

The V and J genes are TRBV6-5 and TRBJ2-7, with D tentatively TRBD1 (6 bases). This CDR3 has 16 amino acids. Trimming left V 0 bases short and J 3 bases short, with 15 bases between. Germline CDR1 and CDR2: MNHEY and SVGAGI. The CDR3 reads CASSYSNRAWDYEQYF. The CDR3 DNA is TGTGCCAGCAGTTACTCAAACAGGGCGTGGGACTACGAGCAGTACTTC.

The chain couples TRBV7-9 to TRBJ1-4; no reliable D call. V was clipped by 5 bases and J by 4 bases, with 11 bases between them. Germline V gene sequence: CDR1 SEHNR, CDR2 FQNEAQ (reference sequence). The CDR3 consists of 14 residues. The CDR3 nucleotides read TGTGCCAGCAGCATCGGGAGCCTTAATGAAAAACTGTTTTTT. Its translation is CASSIGSLNEKLFF.

This chain links TRBV27 with TRBJ2-1, with 8 bases aligning to TRBD1. The V gene end was trimmed by 8 bases and the J gene end by 2 bases; junction bases not matched to a gene: 14. This CDR3 spans 17 amino acids. The germline gives CDR1 MNHEY, CDR2 SMNVEV (reference sequence). The CDR3 bases are TGTGCCAGCCAGCCCACTTCCGGGACAGGACCCTACAATGAGCAGTTCTTC. Its translation: CASQPTSGTGPYNEQFF.

The CDR3 region is CSVADGATTDTQYF. CDR3 in DNA: TGCAGCGTTGCTGACGGGGCTACCACAGATACGCAGTATTTT. The chain uses TRBV29-1 and TRBJ2-3; D tentatively fits TRBD1 or TRBD2 (5 bases each). CDR1 SQVTM and CDR2 ANQGSEA come from the germline V gene. This CDR3 is built from 14 residues. The V and J ends lost 4 bases and 2 bases respectively, with 13 bases between them.

This chain links TRBV27 with TRBJ2-7, with D perhaps assigned TRBD1 or TRBD2 (6 bases each). This CDR3 contains 14 residues. The V gene lost 6 bases and the J gene lost 2 bases, with 14 bases spanning the gap. The germline gives CDR1 MNHEY, CDR2 SMNVEV (reference sequence). This CDR3 is CASSIGGTPYEQYF. Here the CDR3 DNA reads TGTGCCAGCAGCATCGGGGGCACCCCCTACGAGCAGTACTTC.